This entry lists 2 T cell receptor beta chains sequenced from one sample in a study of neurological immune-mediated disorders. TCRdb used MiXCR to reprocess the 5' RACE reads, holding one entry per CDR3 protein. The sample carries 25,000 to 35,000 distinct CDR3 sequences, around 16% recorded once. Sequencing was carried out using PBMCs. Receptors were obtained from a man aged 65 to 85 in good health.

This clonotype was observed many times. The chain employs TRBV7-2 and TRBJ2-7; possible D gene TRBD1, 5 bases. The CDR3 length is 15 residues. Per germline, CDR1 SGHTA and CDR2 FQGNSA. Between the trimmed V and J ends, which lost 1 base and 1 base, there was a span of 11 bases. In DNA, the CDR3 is TGTGCCAGCAGCTTAGACCCCAGGGTGTCCTACGAGCAGTACTTC. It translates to CASSLDPRVSYEQYF. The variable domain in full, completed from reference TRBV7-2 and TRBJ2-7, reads GAGVSQSPSNKVTEKGKDVELRCDPISGHTALYWYRQSLGQGLEFLIYFQGNSAPDKSGLPSDRFSAERTGGSVSTLTIQRTQQEDSAVYLCASSLDPRVSYEQYFGPGTRLTVT.

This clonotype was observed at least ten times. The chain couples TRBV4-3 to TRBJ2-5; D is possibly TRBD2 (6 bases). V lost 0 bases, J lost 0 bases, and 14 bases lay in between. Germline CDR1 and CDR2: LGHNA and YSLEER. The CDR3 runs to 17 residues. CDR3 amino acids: CASSQEGSGRDQETQYF. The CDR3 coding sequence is TGCGCCAGCAGCCAAGAGGGAAGCGGGCGGGACCAAGAGACCCAGTACTTC.